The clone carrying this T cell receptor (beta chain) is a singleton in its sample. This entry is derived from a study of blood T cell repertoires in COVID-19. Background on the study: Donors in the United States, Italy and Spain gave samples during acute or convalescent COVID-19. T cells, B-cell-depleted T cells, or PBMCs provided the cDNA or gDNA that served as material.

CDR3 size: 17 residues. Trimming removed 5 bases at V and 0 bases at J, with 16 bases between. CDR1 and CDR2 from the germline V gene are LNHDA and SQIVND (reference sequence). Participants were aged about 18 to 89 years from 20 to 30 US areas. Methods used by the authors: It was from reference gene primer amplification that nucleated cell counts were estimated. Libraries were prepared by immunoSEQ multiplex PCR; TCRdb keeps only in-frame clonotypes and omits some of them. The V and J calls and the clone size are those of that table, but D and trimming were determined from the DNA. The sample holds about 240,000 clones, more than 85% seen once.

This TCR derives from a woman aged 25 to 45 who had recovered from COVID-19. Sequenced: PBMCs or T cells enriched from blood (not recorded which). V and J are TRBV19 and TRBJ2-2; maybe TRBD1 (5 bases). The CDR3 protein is CASSRRQTLSNTGELFF. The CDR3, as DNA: TGTGCCAGTAGTCGGCGACAGACCCTCTCGAACACCGGGGAGCTGTTTTTT.